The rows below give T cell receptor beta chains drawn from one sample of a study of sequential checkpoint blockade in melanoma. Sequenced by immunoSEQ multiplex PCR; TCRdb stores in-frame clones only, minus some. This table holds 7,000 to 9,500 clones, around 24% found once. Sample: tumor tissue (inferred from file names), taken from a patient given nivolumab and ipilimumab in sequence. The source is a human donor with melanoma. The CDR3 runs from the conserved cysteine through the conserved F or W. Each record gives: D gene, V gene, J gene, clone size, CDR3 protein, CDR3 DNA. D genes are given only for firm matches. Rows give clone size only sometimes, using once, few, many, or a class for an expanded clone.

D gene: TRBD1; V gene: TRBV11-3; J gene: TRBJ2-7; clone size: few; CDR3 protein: CASRVTTGGPTKQYF; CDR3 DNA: TGTGCCAGCAGGGTTACGACAGGGGGCCCTACAAAGCAGTACTTC
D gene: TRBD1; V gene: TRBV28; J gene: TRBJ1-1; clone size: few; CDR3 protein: CASSDRGTIGAFF; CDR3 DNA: TGTGCCAGCAGTGACAGGGGGACAATCGGCGCTTTCTTT
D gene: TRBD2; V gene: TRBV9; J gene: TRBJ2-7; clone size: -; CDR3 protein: CASSVAGSGSGYEQYF; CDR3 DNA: TGTGCCAGCAGCGTAGCTGGGAGCGGGAGTGGCTACGAGCAGTACTTC
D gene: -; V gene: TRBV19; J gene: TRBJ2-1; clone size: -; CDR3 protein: CASSIDQGEQFF; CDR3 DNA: TGTGCCAGTAGTATAGATCAGGGTGAGCAGTTCTTC
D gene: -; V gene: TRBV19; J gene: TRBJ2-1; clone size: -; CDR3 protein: CASSVRGWVNEQFF; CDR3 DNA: TGTGCCAGTAGTGTACGAGGTTGGGTCAATGAGCAGTTCTTC
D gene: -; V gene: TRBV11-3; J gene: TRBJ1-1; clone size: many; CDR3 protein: CASSPPGTRVEAFF; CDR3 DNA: TGTGCCAGCAGCCCGCCGGGAACTCGAGTTGAAGCTTTCTTT
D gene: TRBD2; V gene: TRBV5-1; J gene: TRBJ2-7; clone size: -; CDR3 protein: CASSLGAGSKHEQYF; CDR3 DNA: TGCGCCAGCAGCTTGGGAGCGGGAAGTAAGCACGAGCAGTACTTC
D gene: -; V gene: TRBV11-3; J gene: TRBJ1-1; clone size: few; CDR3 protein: CASSNWGGGGNTEAFF; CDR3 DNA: TGTGCCAGCAGCAACTGGGGGGGCGGAGGGAACACTGAAGCTTTCTTT
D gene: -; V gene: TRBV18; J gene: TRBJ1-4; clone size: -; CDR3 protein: CASSSYAGGAGEKLFF; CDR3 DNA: TGTGCCAGCTCGTCTTATGCGGGGGGCGCGGGTGAAAAACTGTTTTTT
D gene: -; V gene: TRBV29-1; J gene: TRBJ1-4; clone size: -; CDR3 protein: CSVRGRDEKLFF; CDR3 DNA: TGCAGCGTTCGGGGGCGAGACGAAAAACTGTTTTTT
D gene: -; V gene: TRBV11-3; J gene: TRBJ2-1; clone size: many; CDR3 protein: CASTLKTGPSYNEQFF; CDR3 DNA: TGTGCCAGCACCCTCAAAACAGGGCCCTCCTACAATGAGCAGTTCTTC
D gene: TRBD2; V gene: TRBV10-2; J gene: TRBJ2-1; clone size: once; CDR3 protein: CASNNLPRGGEGEQFF; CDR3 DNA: TGCGCCAGCAATAATTTACCCCGGGGCGGGGAGGGGGAGCAGTTCTTC
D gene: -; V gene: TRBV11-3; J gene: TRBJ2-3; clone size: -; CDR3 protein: CASSPYMGGDAQYF; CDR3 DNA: TGTGCCAGCAGCCCCTATATGGGGGGAGATGCGCAGTATTTT
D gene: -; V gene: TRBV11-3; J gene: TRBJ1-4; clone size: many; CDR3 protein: CASSLEGQVPKLFF; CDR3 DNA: TGTGCCAGCAGCTTAGAGGGGCAGGTCCCGAAACTGTTTTTT
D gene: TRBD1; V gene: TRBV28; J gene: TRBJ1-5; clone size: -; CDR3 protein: CASTRLGQGGNQPQHF; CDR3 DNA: TGTGCCAGCACTCGCCTCGGACAGGGCGGCAATCAGCCCCAGCATTTT